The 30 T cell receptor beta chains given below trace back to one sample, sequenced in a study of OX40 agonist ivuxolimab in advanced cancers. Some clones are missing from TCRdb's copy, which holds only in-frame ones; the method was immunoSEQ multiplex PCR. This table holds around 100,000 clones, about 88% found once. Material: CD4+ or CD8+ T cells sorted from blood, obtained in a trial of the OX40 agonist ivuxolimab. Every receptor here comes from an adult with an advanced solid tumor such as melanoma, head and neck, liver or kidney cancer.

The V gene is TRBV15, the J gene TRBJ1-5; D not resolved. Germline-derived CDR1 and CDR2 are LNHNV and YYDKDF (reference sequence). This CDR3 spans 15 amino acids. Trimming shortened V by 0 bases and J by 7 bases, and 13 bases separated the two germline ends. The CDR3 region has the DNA TGTGCCACCAGCAGAGATGGCACAGTCGGGCAGCCCCAGCATTTT. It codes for CATSRDGTVGQPQHF. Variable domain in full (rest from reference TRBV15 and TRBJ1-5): DAMVIQNPRYQVTQFGKPVTLSCSQTLNHNVMYWYQQKSSQAPKLLFHYYDKDFNNEADTPDNFQSRRPNTSFCFLDIRSPGLGDTAMYLCATSRDGTVGQPQHFGDGTRLSIL.

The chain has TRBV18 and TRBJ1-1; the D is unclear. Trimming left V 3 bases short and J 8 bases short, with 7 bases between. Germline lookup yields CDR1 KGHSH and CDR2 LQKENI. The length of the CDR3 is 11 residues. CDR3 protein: CASSPKEEAFF. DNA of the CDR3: TGTGCCAGCTCACCGAAAGAGGAAGCTTTCTTT.

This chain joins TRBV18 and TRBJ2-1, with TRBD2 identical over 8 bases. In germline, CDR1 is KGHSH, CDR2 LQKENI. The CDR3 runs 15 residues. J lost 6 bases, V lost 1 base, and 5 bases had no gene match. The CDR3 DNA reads TGTGCCAGCTCACCACAAGCGGGAGAGGTCAATGAGCAGTTCTTC. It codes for CASSPQAGEVNEQFF.

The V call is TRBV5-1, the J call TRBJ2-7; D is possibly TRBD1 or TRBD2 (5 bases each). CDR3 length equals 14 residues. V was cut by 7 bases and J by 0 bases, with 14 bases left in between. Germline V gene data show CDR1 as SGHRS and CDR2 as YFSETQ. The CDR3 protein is CASGAGASSYEQYF. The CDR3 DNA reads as TGCGCCAGCGGGGCCGGGGCTAGCTCCTACGAGCAGTACTTC.

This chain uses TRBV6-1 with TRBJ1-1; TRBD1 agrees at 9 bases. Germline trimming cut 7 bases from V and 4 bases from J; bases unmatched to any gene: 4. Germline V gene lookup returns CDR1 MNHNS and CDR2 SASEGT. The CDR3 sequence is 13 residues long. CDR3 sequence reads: CASNPTGGTEAFF. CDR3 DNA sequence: TGTGCCAGCAACCCGACAGGGGGCACTGAAGCTTTCTTT.

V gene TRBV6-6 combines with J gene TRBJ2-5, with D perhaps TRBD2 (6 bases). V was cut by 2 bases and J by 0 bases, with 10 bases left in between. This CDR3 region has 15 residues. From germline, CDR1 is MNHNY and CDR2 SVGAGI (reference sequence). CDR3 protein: CASSYTGGYQETQYF. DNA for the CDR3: TGTGCCAGCAGTTACACCGGGGGATACCAAGAGACCCAGTACTTC.

The CDR3 reads CASSHARREGMYTQYF. In nucleotides, the CDR3 is TGTGCCAGCAGCCACGCCCGGCGGGAGGGGATGTATACGCAGTATTTT. The genes are TRBV16 and TRBJ2-3, with TRBD2 identical over 9 bases. This CDR3 has 16 amino acids. The V and J ends lost 3 bases and 7 bases, in that order; junction bases with no gene match: 11. The germline gives CDR1 KGHSY, CDR2 FQNENV.

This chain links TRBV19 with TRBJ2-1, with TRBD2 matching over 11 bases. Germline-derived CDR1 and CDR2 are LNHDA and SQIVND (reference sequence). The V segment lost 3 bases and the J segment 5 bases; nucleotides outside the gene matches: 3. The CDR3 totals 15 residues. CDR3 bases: TGTGCCAGTAGTATGGTGACTAGCGGGAACAATGAGCAGTTCTTC. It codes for CASSMVTSGNNEQFF.

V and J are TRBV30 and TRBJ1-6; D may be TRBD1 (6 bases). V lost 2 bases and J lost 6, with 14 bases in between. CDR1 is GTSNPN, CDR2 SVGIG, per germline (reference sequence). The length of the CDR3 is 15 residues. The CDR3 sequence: CAWSNLLGGNSPLHF. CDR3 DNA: TGTGCCTGGAGTAACTTACTAGGGGGTAATTCACCCCTCCACTTT.

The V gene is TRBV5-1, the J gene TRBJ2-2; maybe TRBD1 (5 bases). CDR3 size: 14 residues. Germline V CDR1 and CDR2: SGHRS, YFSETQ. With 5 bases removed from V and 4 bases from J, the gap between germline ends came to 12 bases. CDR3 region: CASSLFRGTGELFF. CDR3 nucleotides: TGCGCCAGCAGTCTGTTTAGGGGCACCGGGGAGCTGTTTTTT.

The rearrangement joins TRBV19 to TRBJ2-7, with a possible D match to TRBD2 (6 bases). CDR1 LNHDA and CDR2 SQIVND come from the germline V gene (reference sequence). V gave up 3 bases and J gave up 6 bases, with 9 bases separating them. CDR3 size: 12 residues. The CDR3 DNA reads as TGTGCCAGTAGTATGCCCGGGGGCGAGCAGTACTTC. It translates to CASSMPGGEQYF.

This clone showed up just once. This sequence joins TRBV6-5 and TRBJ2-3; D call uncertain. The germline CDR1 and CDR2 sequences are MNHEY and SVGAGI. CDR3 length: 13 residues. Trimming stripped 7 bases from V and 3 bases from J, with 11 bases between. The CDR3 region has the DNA TGTGCCAGCACCCAACGCCAAACAGATACGCAGTATTTT. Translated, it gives CASTQRQTDTQYF.

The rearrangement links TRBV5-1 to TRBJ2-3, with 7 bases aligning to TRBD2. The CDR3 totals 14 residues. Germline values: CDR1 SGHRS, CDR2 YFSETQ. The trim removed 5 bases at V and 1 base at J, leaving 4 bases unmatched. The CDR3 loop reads CASRVAGGTDTQYF. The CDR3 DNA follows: TGCGCCAGCAGGGTGGCGGGAGGCACAGATACGCAGTATTTT. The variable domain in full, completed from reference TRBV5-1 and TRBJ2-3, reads KAGVTQTPRYLIKTRGQQVTLSCSPISGHRSVSWYQQTPGQGLQFLFEYFSETQRNKGNFPGRFSGRQFSNSRSEMNVSTLELGDSALYLCASRVAGGTDTQYFGPGTRLTVL.

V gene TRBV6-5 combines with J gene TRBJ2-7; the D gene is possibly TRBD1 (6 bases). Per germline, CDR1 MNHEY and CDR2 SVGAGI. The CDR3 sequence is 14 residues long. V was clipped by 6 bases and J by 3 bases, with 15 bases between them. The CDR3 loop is CASRRQALNYEQYF. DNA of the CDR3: TGTGCCAGCAGAAGACAGGCCTTAAACTACGAGCAGTACTTC.

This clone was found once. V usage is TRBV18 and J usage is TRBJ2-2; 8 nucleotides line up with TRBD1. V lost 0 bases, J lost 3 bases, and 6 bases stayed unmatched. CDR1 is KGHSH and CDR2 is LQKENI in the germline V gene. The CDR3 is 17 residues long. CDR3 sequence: CASSPPGQATDTGELFF. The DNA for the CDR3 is TGTGCCAGCTCACCACCGGGACAGGCCACGGACACCGGGGAGCTGTTTTTT.

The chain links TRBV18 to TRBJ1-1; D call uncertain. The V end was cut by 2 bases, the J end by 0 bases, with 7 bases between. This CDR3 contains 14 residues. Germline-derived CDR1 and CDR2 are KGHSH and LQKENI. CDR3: CASSPSSLNTEAFF. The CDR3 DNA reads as TGTGCCAGCTCACCATCGAGTCTGAACACTGAAGCTTTCTTT.

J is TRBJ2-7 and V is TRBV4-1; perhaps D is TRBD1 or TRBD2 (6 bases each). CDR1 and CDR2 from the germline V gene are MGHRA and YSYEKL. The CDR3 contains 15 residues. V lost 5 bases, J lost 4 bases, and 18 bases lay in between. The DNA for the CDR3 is TGCGCCAGCAGCGCCACACAGGGAGGTTCATACGAGCAGTACTTC. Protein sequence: CASSATQGGSYEQYF.

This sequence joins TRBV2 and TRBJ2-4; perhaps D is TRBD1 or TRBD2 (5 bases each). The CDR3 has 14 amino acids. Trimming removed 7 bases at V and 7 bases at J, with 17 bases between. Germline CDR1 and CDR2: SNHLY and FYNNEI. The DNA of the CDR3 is TGTGCCAGCAATACGGGGCAGGGATGGAACATTCAGTACTTC. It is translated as CASNTGQGWNIQYF.

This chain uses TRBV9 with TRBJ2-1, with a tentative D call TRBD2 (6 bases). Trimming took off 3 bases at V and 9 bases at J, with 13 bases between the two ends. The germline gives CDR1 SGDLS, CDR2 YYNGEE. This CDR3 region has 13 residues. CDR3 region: CASSGLVQVEQFF. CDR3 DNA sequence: TGTGCCAGCAGCGGACTAGTTCAGGTTGAGCAGTTCTTC.

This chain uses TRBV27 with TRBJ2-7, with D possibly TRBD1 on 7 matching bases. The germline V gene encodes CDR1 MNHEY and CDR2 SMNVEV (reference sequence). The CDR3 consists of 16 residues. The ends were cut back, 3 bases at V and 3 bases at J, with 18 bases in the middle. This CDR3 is CASSFTAGGNYYEQYF. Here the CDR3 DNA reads TGTGCCAGCAGTTTTACGGCAGGGGGGAATTACTACGAGCAGTACTTC.

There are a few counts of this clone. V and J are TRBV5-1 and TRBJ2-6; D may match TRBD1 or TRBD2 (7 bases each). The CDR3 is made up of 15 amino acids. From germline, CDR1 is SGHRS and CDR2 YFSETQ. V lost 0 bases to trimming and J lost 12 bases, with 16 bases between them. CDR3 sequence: CASSLGQGGQGVLTF. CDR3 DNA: TGCGCCAGCAGCTTGGGACAGGGAGGGCAAGGCGTCCTGACTTTC.

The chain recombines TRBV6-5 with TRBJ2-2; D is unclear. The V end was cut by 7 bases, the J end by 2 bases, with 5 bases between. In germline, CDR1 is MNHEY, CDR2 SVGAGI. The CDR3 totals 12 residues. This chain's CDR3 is CASTANTGELFF. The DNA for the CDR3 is TGTGCCAGCACTGCTAACACCGGGGAGCTGTTTTTT.

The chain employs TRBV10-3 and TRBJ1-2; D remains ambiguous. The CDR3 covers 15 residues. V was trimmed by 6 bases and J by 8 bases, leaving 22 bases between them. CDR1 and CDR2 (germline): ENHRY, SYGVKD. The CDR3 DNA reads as TGTGCCATCAGCCCGCGGTCAGACCAGGAGAGGGGCTACACCTTC. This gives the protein CAISPRSDQERGYTF.

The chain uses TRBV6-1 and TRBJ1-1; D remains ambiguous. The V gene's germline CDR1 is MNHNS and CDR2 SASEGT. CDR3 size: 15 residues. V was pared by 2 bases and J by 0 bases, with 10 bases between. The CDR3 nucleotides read TGTGCCAGCAGTGAATCTGTCTCCTTGAACACTGAAGCTTTCTTT. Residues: CASSESVSLNTEAFF.

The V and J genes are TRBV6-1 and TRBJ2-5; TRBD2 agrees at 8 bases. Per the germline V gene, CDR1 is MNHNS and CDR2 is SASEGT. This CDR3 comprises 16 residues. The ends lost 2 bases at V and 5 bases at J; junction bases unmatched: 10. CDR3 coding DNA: TGTGCCAGCAGTGAATCCTGGACTAGCCTCTGGGAGACCCAGTACTTC. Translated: CASSESWTSLWETQYF.

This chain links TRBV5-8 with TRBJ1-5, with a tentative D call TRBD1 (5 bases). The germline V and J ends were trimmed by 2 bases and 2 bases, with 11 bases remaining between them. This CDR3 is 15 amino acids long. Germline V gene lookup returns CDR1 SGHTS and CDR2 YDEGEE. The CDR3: CASSFVGGGNQPQHF. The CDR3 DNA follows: TGTGCCAGCAGCTTTGTGGGGGGGGGCAATCAGCCCCAGCATTTT. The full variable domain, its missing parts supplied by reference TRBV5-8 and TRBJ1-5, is EAGVTQSPTHLIKTRGQQATLRCSPISGHTSVYWYQQALGLGLQFLLWYDEGEERNRGNFPPRFSGRQFPNYSSELNVNALELEDSALYLCASSFVGGGNQPQHFGDGTRLSIL.

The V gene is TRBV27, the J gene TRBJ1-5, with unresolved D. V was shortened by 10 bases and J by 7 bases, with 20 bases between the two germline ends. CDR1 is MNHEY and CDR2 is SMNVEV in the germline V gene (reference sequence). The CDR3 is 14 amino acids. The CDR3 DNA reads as TGTGCCACTTCACTTCAAGGTAATAGGCAGCCCCAGCATTTT. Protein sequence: CATSLQGNRQPQHF.

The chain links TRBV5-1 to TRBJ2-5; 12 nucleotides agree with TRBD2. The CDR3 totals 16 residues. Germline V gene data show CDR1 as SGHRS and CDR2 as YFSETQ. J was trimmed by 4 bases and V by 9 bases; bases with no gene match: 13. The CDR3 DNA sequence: TGCGCCACCGCTCGCCTTGCTAGCGGGGGGGGAGAGACCCAGTACTTC. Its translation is CATARLASGGGETQYF.

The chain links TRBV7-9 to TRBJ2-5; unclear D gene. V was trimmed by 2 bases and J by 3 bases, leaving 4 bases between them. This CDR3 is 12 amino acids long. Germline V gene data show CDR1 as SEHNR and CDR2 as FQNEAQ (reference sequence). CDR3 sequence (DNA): TGTGCCAGCAGCTTAAGTAAAGAGACCCAGTACTTC. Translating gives CASSLSKETQYF.

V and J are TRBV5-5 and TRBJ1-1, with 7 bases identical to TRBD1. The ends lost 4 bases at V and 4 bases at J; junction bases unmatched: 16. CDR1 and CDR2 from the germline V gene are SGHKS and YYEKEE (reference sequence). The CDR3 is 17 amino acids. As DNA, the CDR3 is TGTGCCAGCAGCCCTAGACCTAAAACAGGGGCTAGCACTGAAGCTTTCTTT. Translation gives CASSPRPKTGASTEAFF.